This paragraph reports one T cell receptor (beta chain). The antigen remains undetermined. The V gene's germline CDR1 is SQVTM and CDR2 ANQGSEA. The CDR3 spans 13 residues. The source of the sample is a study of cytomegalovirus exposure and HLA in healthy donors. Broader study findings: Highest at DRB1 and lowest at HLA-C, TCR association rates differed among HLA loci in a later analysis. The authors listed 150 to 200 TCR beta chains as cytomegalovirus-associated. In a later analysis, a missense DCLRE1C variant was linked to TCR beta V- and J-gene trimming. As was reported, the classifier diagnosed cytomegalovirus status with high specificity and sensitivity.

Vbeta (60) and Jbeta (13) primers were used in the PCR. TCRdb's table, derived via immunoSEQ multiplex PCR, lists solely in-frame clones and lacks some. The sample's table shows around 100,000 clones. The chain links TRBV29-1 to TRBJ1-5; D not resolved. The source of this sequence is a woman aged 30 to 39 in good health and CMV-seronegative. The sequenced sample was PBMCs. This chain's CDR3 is CGIGREYNQPQHF. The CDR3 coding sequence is TGCGGTATAGGAAGGGAGTACAATCAGCCCCAGCATTTT.